The 23 T cell receptor beta chains below were found in one sample sequenced in a study of cytomegalovirus exposure and HLA in healthy donors. PCR amplification relied on 60 Vbeta primers (plus 13 Jbeta primers). Using immunoSEQ multiplex PCR, the repertoire was profiled, and TCRdb retains in-frame clones only, with some absent. The top ten clones hold around 8.2% of a sample with around 100,000 clones, 70% of them seen once. Source material: PBMCs. The receptors here all came from a man aged 25-45 years in good health and CMV-seropositive.

This clone was counted a single time. The chain joins TRBV6-5 to TRBJ1-4; unclear D gene. The CDR3 is made up of 13 amino acids. The V gene's germline CDR1 is MNHEY and CDR2 SVGAGI. The V end lost 5 bases, the J end lost 4 bases, and 8 bases lay between the germline ends. DNA of the CDR3: TGTGCCAGCAGTGAGGCACGTAATGAAAAACTGTTTTTT. This codes for CASSEARNEKLFF.

V and J are TRBV4-3 and TRBJ1-3, with unresolved D. Germline V gene lookup returns CDR1 LGHNA and CDR2 YSLEER. The CDR3 spans 15 residues. V lost 0 bases and J 0 bases, leaving 6 bases between the germline ends. CDR3 protein: CASSQEGSSGNTIYF. CDR3 coding DNA: TGCGCCAGCAGCCAAGAGGGGAGCTCTGGAAACACCATATATTTT.

Concerning this clone: The sample holds other DNA sequences that translate to the same CDR3. V is TRBV30 and J is TRBJ1-1, with D tentatively TRBD1 (5 bases). Trimming shortened V by 1 base and J by 1 base, and 7 bases separated the two germline ends. CDR1 is GTSNPN, CDR2 SVGIG, per germline (reference sequence). This CDR3 comprises 13 residues. The CDR3 DNA is TGTGCCTGGAGTGCTACAGGGAACACTGAAGCTTTCTTT. It translates to CAWSATGNTEAFF.

The V and J genes are TRBV6-1 and TRBJ1-1; TRBD1 matches at 9 bases. The CDR3 totals 15 residues. J was trimmed by 8 bases and V by 5 bases; bases with no gene match: 12. Germline loops: CDR1 MNHNS, CDR2 SASEGT. The CDR3, as DNA: TGTGCCAGCAGTTTAAGGGGGGACAGGGCTCTCGAAGCTTTCTTT. It codes for CASSLRGDRALEAFF.

This clone was seen a handful of times. The rearrangement links TRBV9 to TRBJ2-6; D may be TRBD1 (6 bases). The CDR3 extends over 17 amino acids. The germline V gene encodes CDR1 SGDLS and CDR2 YYNGEE. Trimming stripped 3 bases from V and 3 bases from J, with 16 bases between. For the CDR3, the DNA is TGTGCCAGCAGCGCGAACCCTTCAGGGGATGGGGCCAACGTCCTGACTTTC. Translating it yields CASSANPSGDGANVLTF.

V gene TRBV18 combines with J gene TRBJ2-2; D uncertain. In germline, CDR1 is KGHSH, CDR2 LQKENI. The CDR3 loop spans 14 amino acids. V was clipped by 0 bases and J by 5 bases, with 7 bases between them. The DNA for the CDR3 is TGTGCCAGCTCACCACCGTCGGTTACCGGGGAGCTGTTTTTT. It yields the protein CASSPPSVTGELFF.

This clone was seen more than once but under ten times. This chain uses TRBV28 with TRBJ2-7; 7 nucleotides agree with TRBD1. The germline V gene has CDR1 MDHEN and CDR2 SYDVKM. The CDR3 has 15 residues. J lost 2 bases, V lost 5 bases, and 9 bases had no gene match. CDR3 nucleotide sequence: TGTGCCAGCAGTCCTCTCGGGACAGCACCCTACGAGCAGTACGTC. Amino acid sequence: CASSPLGTAPYEQYV.

V is TRBV4-1 and J is TRBJ2-1, with 10 bases fitting TRBD2. Germline V gene lookup returns CDR1 MGHRA and CDR2 YSYEKL. The CDR3 sequence is 22 residues long. The ends lost 0 bases at V and 0 bases at J; junction bases unmatched: 17. DNA for the CDR3: TGCGCCAGCAGCCAAGACCTGTCTAGCGGGAGTAGATGGCGAAACTCCTACAATGAGCAGTTCTTC. It translates to CASSQDLSSGSRWRNSYNEQFF.

The chain links TRBV5-4 to TRBJ1-1; D gene unclear. Germline assignment: CDR1 SGHNT and CDR2 YYREEE (reference sequence). V was trimmed by 4 bases and J by 6 bases, leaving 16 bases between them. This CDR3 comprises 14 residues. Here the CDR3 reads CASSLRQDSAEAFF. The CDR3 DNA reads TGTGCCAGCAGCCTCCGGCAGGATTCGGCTGAAGCTTTCTTT.

V usage is TRBV5-5 and J usage is TRBJ2-7; 8 nucleotides match TRBD1. Germline lookup yields CDR1 SGHKS and CDR2 YYEKEE (reference sequence). The CDR3 spans 14 residues. Trimming removed 4 bases from V and 0 bases from J; junction bases left unmatched: 3. This CDR3 reads CASSPGQGSYEQYF. The CDR3 DNA sequence: TGTGCCAGCAGCCCCGGACAGGGCTCCTACGAGCAGTACTTC.

The rearrangement joins TRBV11-2 to TRBJ2-7; D remains ambiguous. This CDR3 region has 13 residues. Germline assignment: CDR1 SGHAT and CDR2 FQNNGV. Trimming cost V 5 bases and J 3 bases, with 11 bases left between them. This CDR3 reads CASSPNVNYEQYV. As DNA, the CDR3 is TGTGCCAGCAGCCCGAATGTTAACTACGAGCAGTACGTC.

CDR3 nucleotide sequence: TGTGCCACCAGGAGCAGGGGGGTGGACAGTCAGTACTTC. As protein: CATRSRGVDSQYF. This sequence joins TRBV15 and TRBJ2-4, with a weak D call TRBD1 (7 bases). V lost 6 bases and J lost 12, with 18 bases in between. The CDR3 is made up of 13 amino acids. Germline-derived CDR1 and CDR2 are LNHNV and YYDKDF (reference sequence).

The chain joins TRBV6-1 to TRBJ1-1; the match to TRBD1 covers 9 bases. V lost 4 bases, J lost 4 bases, and 4 bases stayed unmatched. Germline V gives CDR1 MNHNS, CDR2 SASEGT. The CDR3 consists of 14 residues. CDR3 coding DNA: TGTGCCAGCAGTGGGGGACAGGGCGGCACTGAAGCTTTCTTT. Translating it yields CASSGGQGGTEAFF.

This chain links TRBV6-6 with TRBJ2-3, with 14 nucleotides matching TRBD2. The length of the CDR3 is 16 residues. Germline V gives CDR1 MNHNY, CDR2 SVGAGI (reference sequence). Trimming cost V 5 bases and J 5 bases; bases outside gene matches: 6. CDR3 sequence reads: CASSPGLAGVRDTQYF. As DNA, the CDR3 is TGTGCCAGCAGTCCGGGACTAGCGGGAGTGAGAGATACGCAGTATTTT.

This clone was picked up one time. This rearrangement joins TRBV25-1 to TRBJ1-2; 7 bases align to TRBD1. This CDR3 contains 14 residues. V lost 3 bases to trimming and J lost 4 bases; unmatched junction nucleotides: 5. CDR1 is MGHDK, CDR2 SYGVNS, per germline. This chain's CDR3 is CASSEGRGVYGYTF. The CDR3 DNA sequence: TGTGCCAGCAGTGAGGGCAGGGGGGTCTATGGCTACACCTTC.

The chain joins TRBV6-1 to TRBJ1-4, with no clear D. Between the trimmed V and J ends, which lost 2 bases and 3 bases, there was a span of 13 bases. Germline V gene data show CDR1 as MNHNS and CDR2 as SASEGT. The CDR3 contains 16 residues. CDR3 in DNA: TGTGCCAGCAGTGAAAGCTACTCGTTACCTAATGAAAAACTGTTTTTT. Protein: CASSESYSLPNEKLFF.

This clone was seen a few times. The chain links TRBV13 to TRBJ2-7; 8 bases line up with TRBD2. Germline CDR1 and CDR2: PRHDT and FYEKMQ (reference sequence). J was trimmed by 3 bases and V by 5 bases; bases with no gene match: 12. CDR3 length: 16 residues. CDR3: CASSSRGGLVNYEQYV. CDR3 sequence (DNA): TGTGCCAGCAGCAGCCGAGGGGGACTAGTAAACTACGAGCAGTACGTC.

The CDR3 loop reads CASSRPGTRNTEAFF. CDR3 bases: TGTGCCAGCAGTCGGCCCGGGACAAGGAACACTGAAGCTTTCTTT. The rearrangement links TRBV28 to TRBJ1-1; perhaps TRBD1 as D (6 bases). The CDR3 runs to 15 residues. CDR1 and CDR2 (germline): MDHEN, SYDVKM. Trimming cost V 5 bases and J 1 base, with 14 bases left between them.

The CDR3 sequence is CASSSLTGQGEKLFF. CDR3 nucleotide sequence: TGCGCCAGCAGCTCGTTGACAGGGCAAGGAGAAAAACTGTTTTTT. This rearrangement joins TRBV5-1 to TRBJ1-4, with 7 bases lining up with TRBD1. The V gene end was trimmed by 3 bases and the J gene end by 8 bases; junction bases not matched to a gene: 10. CDR1 and CDR2 (germline): SGHRS, YFSETQ. This CDR3 spans 15 amino acids.

The DNA of the CDR3 is TGCAGCGTTACCGGGACAAGGGAATTTAACTATGGCTACACCTTC. This codes for CSVTGTREFNYGYTF. The rearrangement uses TRBV29-1 and TRBJ1-2, with a possible D match to TRBD1 (6 bases). Trimming left V 5 bases short and J 1 base short, with 17 bases between. This CDR3 has 15 amino acids. Germline V gene sequence: CDR1 SQVTM, CDR2 ANQGSEA. The entire variable domain, with the rest obtained from reference TRBV29-1 and TRBJ1-2, is as follows: SAVISQKPSRDICQRGTSLTIQCQVDSQVTMMFWYRQQPGQSLTLIATANQGSEATYESGFVIDKFPISRPNLTFSTLTVSNMSPEDSSIYLCSVTGTREFNYGYTFGSGTRLTVV.

In DNA, the CDR3 is TGTGCCAGCAGCTTAGTGAATTCTCCAGGTCCAATCACTGAAGCTTTCTTT. It translates to CASSLVNSPGPITEAFF. The chain joins TRBV7-6 to TRBJ1-1; D unclear. Germline CDR1 and CDR2: SGHVS and FNYEAQ. The CDR3 sequence is 17 residues long. V gave up 1 base and J gave up 4 bases, with 19 bases separating them.

The chain recombines TRBV6-4 with TRBJ2-3, with 12 bases matching TRBD2. The CDR3 is 18 residues long. V shed 6 bases, J shed 6 bases, and the junction held 16 bases outside the gene matches. Germline CDR1 MRHNA, CDR2 SNTAGT. CDR3 sequence: CASSLSTSGRRIGDTQYF. Here the CDR3 DNA reads TGTGCCAGCAGCCTATCAACTAGCGGGAGGAGGATTGGGGATACGCAGTATTTT.

The chain couples TRBV5-1 to TRBJ2-3, with no clear D. CDR1 SGHRS and CDR2 YFSETQ come from the germline V gene. The V gene lost 0 bases and the J gene lost 0 bases, with 14 bases spanning the gap. There are 17 residues in the CDR3. Here the CDR3 DNA reads TGCGCCAGCAGCTTGGACTCCCTGACGACTAGCACAGATACGCAGTATTTT. Its translation: CASSLDSLTTSTDTQYF.